These T cell receptor beta chains were read from a single sample in a study of immune evolution from preneoplasia to lung adenocarcinoma. Profiling relied on immunoSEQ multiplex PCR, and the TCRdb table lists in-frame clones only, not all of them. The sample has about 2,300 clones; 70% to 85% are singletons. Sequencing was carried out using FFPE adjacent normal lung tissue. These receptors came from a person aged 65 to 85 with lung adenocarcinoma. Both conserved end residues are part of each CDR3.

>TRBJ1-2|TRBV2
CASSESGNGGYTF
>TRBJ1-1|TRBV15
CATSRRENTEAFF
>TRBJ1-4|TRBV7-8
CASSLALVEKLFF
>TRBJ2-2|TRBV5-1
CASSLSQGNTGELFF
>TRBJ1-1|TRBV30
CAWSVRRTADRTEAFF
>TRBJ1-5|TRBV5-1
CASSLAGDQPQHF
>TRBJ2-3|TRBV15
CATSRDRPRQVGRDTQYF
>TRBJ1-2|TRBV11-2
CASSLGQNYGYTF
>TRBJ2-5|TRBV5-6
CASSLGRTETQYF
>TRBJ2-4|TRBV5-4
CASSGTSGSRSDIQYF
>TRBJ1-5|TRBV20-1
CSARGGGPQHF
>TRBJ2-1|TRBV30
CAGREGVYEQFF
>TRBJ2-7|TRBV11-3
CASSLGGVQYF
>TRBJ1-1|TRBV29-1
CSVIEGGGGTEAFF
>TRBJ2-1|TRBV28
CASSLLGGEQFF
>TRBJ2-7|TRBV4-2
CASSHSGTGDPYEQYF
>TRBJ2-5|TRBV5-6
CASSFGTSGLQETQYF
>TRBJ2-3|TRBV7-9
CASSSATSGREYF
>TRBJ2-1|TRBV5-6
CASSGLAGEVEQFF
>TRBJ1-1|TRBV5-1
CASSFGGGRSMNTEAFF